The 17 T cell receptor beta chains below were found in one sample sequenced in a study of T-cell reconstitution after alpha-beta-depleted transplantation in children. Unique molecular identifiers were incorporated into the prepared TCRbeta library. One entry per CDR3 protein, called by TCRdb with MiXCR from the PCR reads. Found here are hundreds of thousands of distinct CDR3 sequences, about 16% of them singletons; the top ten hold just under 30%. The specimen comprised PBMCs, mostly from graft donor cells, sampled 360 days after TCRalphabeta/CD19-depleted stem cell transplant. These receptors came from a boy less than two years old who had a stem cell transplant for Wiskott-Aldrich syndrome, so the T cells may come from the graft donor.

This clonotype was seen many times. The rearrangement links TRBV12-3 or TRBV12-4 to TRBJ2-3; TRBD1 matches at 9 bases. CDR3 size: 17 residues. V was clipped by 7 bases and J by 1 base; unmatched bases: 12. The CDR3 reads CASTPGTGLVRTDTQYF. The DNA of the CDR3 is TGTGCCAGCACGCCCGGGACAGGGTTAGTTCGCACAGATACGCAGTATTTT.

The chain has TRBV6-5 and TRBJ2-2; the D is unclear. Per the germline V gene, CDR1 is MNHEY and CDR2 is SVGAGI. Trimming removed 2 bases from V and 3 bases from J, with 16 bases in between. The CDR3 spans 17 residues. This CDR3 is CASSYELWQDHTGELFF. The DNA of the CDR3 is TGTGCCAGCAGTTACGAGTTATGGCAGGACCACACCGGGGAGCTGTTTTTT.

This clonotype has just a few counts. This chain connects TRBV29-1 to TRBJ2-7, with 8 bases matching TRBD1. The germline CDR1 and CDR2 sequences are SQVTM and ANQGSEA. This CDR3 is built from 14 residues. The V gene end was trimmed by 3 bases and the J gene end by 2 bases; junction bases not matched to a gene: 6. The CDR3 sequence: CSVDGQGAPYEQYF. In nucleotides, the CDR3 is TGCAGCGTTGACGGGCAGGGGGCCCCCTACGAGCAGTACTTC.

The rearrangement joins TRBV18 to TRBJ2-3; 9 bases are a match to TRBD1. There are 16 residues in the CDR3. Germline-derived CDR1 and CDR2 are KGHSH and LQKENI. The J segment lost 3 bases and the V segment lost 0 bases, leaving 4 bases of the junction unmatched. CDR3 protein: CASSPPRQGGTDTQYF. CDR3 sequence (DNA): TGTGCCAGCTCACCACCCCGACAGGGGGGAACAGATACGCAGTATTTT.

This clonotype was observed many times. CDR3 bases: TGCAGTGGTCTCTCCGGGACTAGCGTCTCAGATGAGCAGTTCTTC. Protein sequence: CSGLSGTSVSDEQFF. The V gene is TRBV20-1, the J gene TRBJ2-1; 10 bases fit TRBD2. Germline V gene lookup returns CDR1 DFQATT and CDR2 SNEGSKA (reference sequence). Germline trimming cut 7 bases from V and 8 bases from J; bases unmatched to any gene: 14. The CDR3 totals 15 residues.

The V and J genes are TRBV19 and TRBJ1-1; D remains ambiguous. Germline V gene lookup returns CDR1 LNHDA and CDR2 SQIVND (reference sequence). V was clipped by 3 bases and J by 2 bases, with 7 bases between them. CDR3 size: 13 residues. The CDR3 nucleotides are TGTGCCAGTAGTATGGGCAGAAACACTGAAGCTTTCTTT. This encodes CASSMGRNTEAFF. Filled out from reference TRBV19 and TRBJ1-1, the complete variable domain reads DGGITQSPKYLFRKEGQNVTLSCEQNLNHDAMYWYRQDPGQGLRLIYYSQIVNDFQKGDIAEGYSVSREKKESFPLTVTSAQKNPTAFYLCASSMGRNTEAFFGQGTRLTVV.

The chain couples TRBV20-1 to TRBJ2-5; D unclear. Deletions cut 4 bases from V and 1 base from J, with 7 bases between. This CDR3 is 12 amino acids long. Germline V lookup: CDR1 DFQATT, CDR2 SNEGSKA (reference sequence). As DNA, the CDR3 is TGCAGTGCTACCCGGGCCCAAGAGACCCAGTACTTC. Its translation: CSATRAQETQYF.

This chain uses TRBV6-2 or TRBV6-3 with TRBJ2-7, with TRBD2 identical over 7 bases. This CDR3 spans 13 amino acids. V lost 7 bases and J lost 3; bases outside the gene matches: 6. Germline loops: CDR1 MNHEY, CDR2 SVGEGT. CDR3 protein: CASTIQRDYEQYF. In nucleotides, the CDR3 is TGTGCCAGCACTATACAGCGGGACTACGAGCAGTACTTC.

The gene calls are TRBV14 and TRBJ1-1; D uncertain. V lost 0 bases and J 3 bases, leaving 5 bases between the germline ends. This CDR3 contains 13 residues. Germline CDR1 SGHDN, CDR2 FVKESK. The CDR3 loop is CASSQDTYTEAFF. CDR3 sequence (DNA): TGTGCCAGCAGCCAAGACACTTACACTGAAGCTTTCTTT. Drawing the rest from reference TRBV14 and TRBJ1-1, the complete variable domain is EAGVTQFPSHSVIEKGQTVTLRCDPISGHDNLYWYRRVMGKEIKFLLHFVKESKQDESGMPNNRFLAERTGGTYSTLKVQPAELEDSGVYFCASSQDTYTEAFFGQGTRLTVV.

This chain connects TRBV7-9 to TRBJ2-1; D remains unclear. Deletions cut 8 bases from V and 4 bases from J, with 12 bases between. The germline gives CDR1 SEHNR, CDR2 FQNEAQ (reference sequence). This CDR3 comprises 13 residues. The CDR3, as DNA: TGTGCCAGCGATACGTGGGGATACAATGAGCAGTTCTTC. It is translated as CASDTWGYNEQFF.

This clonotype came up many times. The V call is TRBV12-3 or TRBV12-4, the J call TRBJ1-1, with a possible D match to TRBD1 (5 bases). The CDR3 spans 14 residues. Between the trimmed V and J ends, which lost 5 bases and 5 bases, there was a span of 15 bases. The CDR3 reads CASSLWGGGTEAFF. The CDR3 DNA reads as TGTGCCAGCAGTCTGTGGGGCGGAGGGACTGAAGCTTTCTTT.

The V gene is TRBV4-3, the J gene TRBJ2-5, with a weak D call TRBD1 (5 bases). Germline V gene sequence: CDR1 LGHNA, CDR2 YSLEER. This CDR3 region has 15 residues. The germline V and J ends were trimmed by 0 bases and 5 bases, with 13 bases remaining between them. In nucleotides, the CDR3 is TGCGCCAGCAGCCAAGATGGGGCAGGAAGGGAGACCCAGTACTTC. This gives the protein CASSQDGAGRETQYF.

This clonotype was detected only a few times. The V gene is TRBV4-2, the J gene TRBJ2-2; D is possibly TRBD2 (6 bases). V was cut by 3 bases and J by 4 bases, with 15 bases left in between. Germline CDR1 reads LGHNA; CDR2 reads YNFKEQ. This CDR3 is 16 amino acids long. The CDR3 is CASSQMLAMGTGELFF. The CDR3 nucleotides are TGTGCCAGCAGCCAGATGCTAGCGATGGGCACCGGGGAGCTGTTTTTT.

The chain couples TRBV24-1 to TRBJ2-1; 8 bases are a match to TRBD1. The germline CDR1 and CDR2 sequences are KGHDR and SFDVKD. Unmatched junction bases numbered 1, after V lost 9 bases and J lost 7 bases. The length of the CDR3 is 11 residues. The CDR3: CATRTGNEQFF. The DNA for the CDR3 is TGTGCCACCCGGACAGGGAATGAGCAGTTCTTC.

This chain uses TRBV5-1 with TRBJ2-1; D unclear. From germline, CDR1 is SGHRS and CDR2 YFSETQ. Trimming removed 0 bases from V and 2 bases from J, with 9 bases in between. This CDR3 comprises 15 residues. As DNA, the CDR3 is TGCGCCAGCAGCTTGGCAGGTCCGGCCTACAATGAGCAGTTCTTC. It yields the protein CASSLAGPAYNEQFF.

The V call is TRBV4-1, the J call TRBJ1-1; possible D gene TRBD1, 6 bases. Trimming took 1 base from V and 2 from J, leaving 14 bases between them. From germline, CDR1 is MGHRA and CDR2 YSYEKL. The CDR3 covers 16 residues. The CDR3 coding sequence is TGCGCCAGCAGCCAAGGTCCCAGGGGAACTAACACTGAAGCTTTCTTT. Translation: CASSQGPRGTNTEAFF.

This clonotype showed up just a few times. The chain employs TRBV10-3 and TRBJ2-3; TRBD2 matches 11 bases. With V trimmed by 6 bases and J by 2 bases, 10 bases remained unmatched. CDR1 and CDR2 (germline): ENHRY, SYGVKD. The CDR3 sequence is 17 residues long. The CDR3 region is CAISLLAGGAPTDTQYF. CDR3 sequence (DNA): TGTGCCATCAGCCTCCTAGCGGGGGGAGCCCCCACAGATACGCAGTATTTT.